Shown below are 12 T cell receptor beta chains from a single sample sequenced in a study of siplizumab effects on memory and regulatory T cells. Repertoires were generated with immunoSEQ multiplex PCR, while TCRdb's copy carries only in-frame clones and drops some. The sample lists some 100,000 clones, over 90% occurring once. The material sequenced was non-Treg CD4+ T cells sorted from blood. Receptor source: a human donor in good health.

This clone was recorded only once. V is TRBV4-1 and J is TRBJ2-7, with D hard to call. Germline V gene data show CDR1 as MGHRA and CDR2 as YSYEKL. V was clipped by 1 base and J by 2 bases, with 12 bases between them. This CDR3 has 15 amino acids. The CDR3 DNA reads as TGCGCCAGCAGCCAAGGGGTCGTTACGGCCTACGAGCAGTACTTC. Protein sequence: CASSQGVVTAYEQYF.

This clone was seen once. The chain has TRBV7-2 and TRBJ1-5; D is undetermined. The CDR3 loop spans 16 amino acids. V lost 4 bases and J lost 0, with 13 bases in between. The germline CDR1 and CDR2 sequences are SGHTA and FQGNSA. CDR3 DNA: TGTGCCAGCAGCTCACAGATCGGTAGTAGCAATCAGCCCCAGCATTTT. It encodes CASSSQIGSSNQPQHF.

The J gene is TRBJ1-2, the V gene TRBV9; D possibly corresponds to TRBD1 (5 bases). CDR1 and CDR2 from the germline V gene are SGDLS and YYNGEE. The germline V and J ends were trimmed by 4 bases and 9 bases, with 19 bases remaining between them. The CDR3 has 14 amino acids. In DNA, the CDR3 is TGTGCCAGCAGCCCTCAAGGTGGCGGGGCGCGCTACACCTTC. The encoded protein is CASSPQGGGARYTF.

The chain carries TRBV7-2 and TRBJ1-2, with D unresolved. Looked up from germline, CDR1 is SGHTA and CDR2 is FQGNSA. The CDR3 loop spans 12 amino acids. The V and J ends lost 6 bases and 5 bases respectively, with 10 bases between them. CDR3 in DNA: TGTGCCAGCAGTTACCGGCAGTATGGCTACACCTTC. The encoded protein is CASSYRQYGYTF.

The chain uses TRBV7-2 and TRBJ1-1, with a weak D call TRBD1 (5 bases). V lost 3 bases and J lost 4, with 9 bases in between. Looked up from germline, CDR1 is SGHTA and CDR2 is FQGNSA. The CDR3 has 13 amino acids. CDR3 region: CASSFDSPTEAFF. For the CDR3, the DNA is TGTGCCAGCAGCTTCGACAGTCCCACTGAAGCTTTCTTT.

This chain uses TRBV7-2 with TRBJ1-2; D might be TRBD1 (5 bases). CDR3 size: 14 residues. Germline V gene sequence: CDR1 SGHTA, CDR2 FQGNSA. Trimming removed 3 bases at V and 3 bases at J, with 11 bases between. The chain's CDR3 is CASSLGPRDYGYTF. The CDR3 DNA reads TGTGCCAGCAGCTTGGGACCAAGAGACTATGGCTACACCTTC.

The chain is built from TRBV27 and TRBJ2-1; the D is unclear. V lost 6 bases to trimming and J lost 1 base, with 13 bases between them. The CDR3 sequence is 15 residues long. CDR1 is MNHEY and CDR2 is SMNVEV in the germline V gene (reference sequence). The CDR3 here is CASRRTMRSYNEQFF. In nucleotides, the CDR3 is TGTGCCAGCAGAAGGACGATGAGATCCTACAATGAGCAGTTCTTC.

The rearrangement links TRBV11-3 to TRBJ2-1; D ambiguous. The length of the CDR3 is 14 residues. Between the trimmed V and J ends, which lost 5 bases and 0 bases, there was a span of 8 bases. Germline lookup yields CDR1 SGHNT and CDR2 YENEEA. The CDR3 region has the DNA TGTGCCAGCAGCCCGGGCAGCTCCTACAATGAGCAGTTCTTC. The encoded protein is CASSPGSSYNEQFF.

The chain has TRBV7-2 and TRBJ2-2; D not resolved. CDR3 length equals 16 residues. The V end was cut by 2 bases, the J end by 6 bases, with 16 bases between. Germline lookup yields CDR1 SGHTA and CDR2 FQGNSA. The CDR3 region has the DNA TGTGCCAGCAGCTTAAAGCAGCCGTCCGACCCCGGGGAGCTGTTTTTT. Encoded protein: CASSLKQPSDPGELFF.

The CDR3, as DNA: TGTGCCAGCAGCCACGGGGATGAGCAGTTCTTC. It yields the protein CASSHGDEQFF. The rearrangement uses TRBV7-9 and TRBJ2-1; D is possibly TRBD2 (5 bases). Germline-derived CDR1 and CDR2 are SEHNR and FQNEAQ (reference sequence). The V gene lost 5 bases and the J gene lost 8 bases, with 7 bases spanning the gap. This CDR3 has 11 amino acids.

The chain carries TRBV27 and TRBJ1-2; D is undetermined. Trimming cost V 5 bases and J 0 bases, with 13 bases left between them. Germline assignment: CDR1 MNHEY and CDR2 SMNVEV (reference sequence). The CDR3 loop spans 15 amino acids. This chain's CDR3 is CASSDLNLANYGYTF. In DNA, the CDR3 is TGTGCCAGCAGTGACCTTAACCTAGCTAACTATGGCTACACCTTC.

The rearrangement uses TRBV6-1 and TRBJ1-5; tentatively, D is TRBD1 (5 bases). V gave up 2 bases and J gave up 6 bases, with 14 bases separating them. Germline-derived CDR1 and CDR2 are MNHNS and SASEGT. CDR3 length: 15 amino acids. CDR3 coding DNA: TGTGCCAGCAGTGAAAGCGGCGGCAGGGTTCAGCCCCAGCATTTT. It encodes CASSESGGRVQPQHF.